Listed here are 16 T cell receptor beta chains from one sample, sequenced in a study of T cell repertoires in cytomegalovirus infection (dated by TCRdb to about 2019). Instrument on record: Illumina HiSeq 1500. TCRdb itself trimmed the public reads at Q25 with fastp, ran MiXCR and retained productive beta chains. Merged by CDR3 protein, the rows form single entries marked with the most common genes and DNA. The table for this sample lists fewer than 550,000 distinct CDR3 sequences; 16% of them were counted only once. Approximately 24% of the sample lies in the top ten. Sequencing was done on a sample of CD8+ T cells from PBMCs. These receptors were taken from a human donor in good health (CMV status not recorded). Some clones in this sample may be carry-over from other donors' samples.

This clonotype was picked up a small number of times. The chain recombines TRBV15 with TRBJ2-3; 8 positions match TRBD2. Germline values: CDR1 LNHNV, CDR2 YYDKDF (reference sequence). This CDR3 spans 17 amino acids. V gave up 6 bases and J gave up 1 base; unmatched junction bases: 12. This CDR3 reads CATRERSGKGGTDTQYF. The CDR3 DNA is TGTGCCACCAGAGAGCGTAGCGGGAAGGGAGGCACAGATACGCAGTATTTT.

This clonotype was counted ten times or more. The chain joins TRBV7-9 to TRBJ1-2; D is perhaps TRBD1 (5 bases). CDR1 and CDR2 (germline): SEHNR, FQNEAQ (reference sequence). Trimming stripped 5 bases from V and 2 bases from J, with 15 bases between. This CDR3 region has 15 residues. The CDR3 DNA is TGTGCCAGCAGCATTCCGGGACGCCTAAACTATGGCTACACCTTC. Protein product: CASSIPGRLNYGYTF. The full variable domain, with the rest looked up from reference TRBV7-9 and TRBJ1-2, is DTGVSQNPRHKITKRGQNVTFRCDPISEHNRLYWYRQTLGQGPEFLTYFQNEAQLEKSRLLSDRFSAERPKGSFSTLEIQRTEQGDSAMYLCASSIPGRLNYGYTFGSGTRLTVV.

This clonotype has a handful of counts. The rearrangement links TRBV20-1 to TRBJ2-2; 9 bases are a match to TRBD2. V dropped 1 base and J dropped 6; count of bases not matched to a gene: 12. CDR3 size: 17 residues. The germline gives CDR1 DFQATT, CDR2 SNEGSKA (reference sequence). This CDR3 reads CSARVLVAGVRAGELFF. The CDR3 nucleotides are TGCAGTGCTAGAGTGCTGGTAGCGGGAGTTCGCGCCGGGGAGCTGTTTTTT.

This clonotype has a count of ten or more. The V call is TRBV12-3 or TRBV12-4, the J call TRBJ1-2; tentative D call: TRBD1 (5 bases). The ends were cut back, 3 bases at V and 1 base at J, with 9 bases in the middle. This CDR3 has 14 residues. CDR3 sequence (DNA): TGTGCCAGCAGTTTCAGGGCTTTTAACTATGGCTACACCTTC. Amino acids: CASSFRAFNYGYTF.

V and J are TRBV27 and TRBJ2-7; D is unresolved. Trimming took off 0 bases at V and 2 bases at J, with 11 bases between the two ends. The CDR3 consists of 15 residues. Germline CDR1 reads MNHEY; CDR2 reads SMNVEV (reference sequence). CDR3 sequence: CASSLSPSPPYEQYF. The CDR3 coding sequence is TGTGCCAGCAGTTTATCCCCAAGCCCGCCCTACGAGCAGTACTTC.

This clonotype has at least ten counts. V usage is TRBV7-9 and J usage is TRBJ1-4, with no clear D. This CDR3 region has 13 residues. Germline V gene sequence: CDR1 SEHNR, CDR2 FQNEAQ (reference sequence). Trimming removed 2 bases from V and 8 bases from J, with 9 bases in between. In nucleotides, the CDR3 is TGTGCCAGCAGCTTAACCCGGGAAGAAAAACTGTTTTTT. Protein sequence: CASSLTREEKLFF. Based on the CDR3 plus reference TRBV7-9 and TRBJ1-4, the full variable domain is DTGVSQNPRHKITKRGQNVTFRCDPISEHNRLYWYRQTLGQGPEFLTYFQNEAQLEKSRLLSDRFSAERPKGSFSTLEIQRTEQGDSAMYLCASSLTREEKLFFGSGTQLSVL.

The table lists this clonotype with many counts. The rearrangement joins TRBV6-5 to TRBJ1-1; D is uncertain. Trimming cost V 0 bases and J 8 bases, with 10 bases left between them. Germline values: CDR1 MNHEY, CDR2 SVGAGI. The CDR3 spans 13 residues. CDR3: CASSYSKGMEAFF. As DNA, the CDR3 is TGTGCCAGCAGTTACTCGAAAGGCATGGAAGCTTTCTTT.

This clonotype was counted at least ten times. The chain employs TRBV4-1 and TRBJ1-1; no clear D gene. Germline CDR1 is MGHRA and CDR2 is YSYEKL. CDR3 length: 13 amino acids. The V end lost 3 bases, the J end lost 2 bases, and 7 bases lay between the germline ends. Written as DNA, the CDR3 is TGCGCCAGCAGCCACCCTATTAACACTGAAGCTTTCTTT. Protein sequence: CASSHPINTEAFF.

Turning to this clonotype: With a much larger clone just one base away, this may be a read error. The rearrangement links TRBV7-6 to TRBJ2-1; 13 bases map to TRBD2. CDR1 and CDR2 from the germline V gene are SGHVS and FNYEAQ. The CDR3 covers 16 residues. CDR3 nucleotide sequence: TGTGCCAGAAGCTTAGAACTAGCGGGAGGGGTCAATGAGCAGTTCTTC. Residues: CARSLELAGGVNEQFF.

The chain is built from TRBV29-1 and TRBJ2-7; 10 bases align to TRBD1. The CDR3 is 13 amino acids. Germline V CDR1 and CDR2: SQVTM, ANQGSEA. V lost 6 bases, J lost 2 bases, and 4 bases stayed unmatched. The CDR3 spells CSVETGGPYEQYF. The CDR3 DNA reads as TGCAGCGTGGAGACAGGGGGCCCCTACGAGCAGTACTTC.

The rearrangement joins TRBV29-1 to TRBJ2-6; the match to TRBD1 covers 8 bases. Germline CDR1 reads SQVTM; CDR2 reads ANQGSEA. The CDR3 loop spans 17 amino acids. V gave up 7 bases and J gave up 1 base; unmatched junction bases: 12. The CDR3 nucleotides read TGCAGCGCTTCACTCGGGACAGGCCTATCTGGGGCCAACGTCCTGACTTTC. Its translation: CSASLGTGLSGANVLTF.

The chain employs TRBV18 and TRBJ1-6; D may be TRBD1 (6 bases). This CDR3 spans 19 amino acids. With 3 bases removed from V and 5 bases from J, the gap between germline ends came to 23 bases. Looked up from germline, CDR1 is KGHSH and CDR2 is LQKENI. The CDR3 is CASSPSIPGVHRDNSPLHF. The CDR3 nucleotides are TGTGCCAGCTCACCTTCGATCCCCGGAGTTCACAGGGATAATTCACCCCTCCACTTT.

V is TRBV15 and J is TRBJ2-1, with D possibly matching TRBD1 (6 bases). V lost 0 bases and J lost 12, with 21 bases in between. The CDR3 extends over 16 amino acids. Germline V CDR1 and CDR2: LNHNV, YYDKDF (reference sequence). CDR3 DNA sequence: TGTGCCACCAGCAGAGATTGGGGGCAGGGTCGGATCTGGCAGTTCTTC. It specifies CATSRDWGQGRIWQFF. The full variable domain, in which reference TRBV15 and TRBJ2-1 provide the parts outside the CDR3, is DAMVIQNPRYQVTQFGKPVTLSCSQTLNHNVMYWYQQKSSQAPKLLFHYYDKDFNNEADTPDNFQSRRPNTSFCFLDIRSPGLGDTAMYLCATSRDWGQGRIWQFFGPGTRLTVL.

This clonotype showed up many times. The chain is built from TRBV6-6 and TRBJ1-5; D might be TRBD1 (6 bases). Per germline, CDR1 MNHNY and CDR2 SVGAGI (reference sequence). Trimming pared 6 bases from V and 6 bases from J, leaving 15 bases between. The length of the CDR3 is 14 residues. The CDR3 protein is CASSVNRVPQPQHF. DNA for the CDR3: TGTGCCAGCAGCGTAAACAGGGTCCCTCAGCCCCAGCATTTT.

The rearrangement links TRBV11-2 to TRBJ1-1; possibly TRBD1 for D (5 bases). Germline V CDR1 and CDR2: SGHAT, FQNNGV. CDR3 length: 16 residues. Between the trimmed V and J ends, which lost 4 bases and 0 bases, there was a span of 15 bases. The CDR3 protein is CASSYATGPMNTEAFF. In DNA form, the CDR3 reads TGTGCCAGCAGCTACGCCACGGGACCCATGAACACTGAAGCTTTCTTT.

The rearrangement links TRBV30 to TRBJ2-3, with D perhaps matching TRBD1 or TRBD2 (6 bases each). The CDR3 has 19 residues. CDR1 and CDR2 (germline): GTSNPN, SVGIG (reference sequence). Between the trimmed V and J ends, which lost 0 bases and 6 bases, there was a span of 28 bases. As DNA, the CDR3 is TGTGCCTGGAGTGTACGGAGTAGACTTCACAGACCGGGGGCGGATACGCAGTATTTT. Its protein is CAWSVRSRLHRPGADTQYF.